This TCR beta chain was identified during a study of cytomegalovirus exposure and HLA in healthy donors. Study results and limitations: As confirmed in vitro, a few CMV-associated chains were specific for CMV antigens.

Germline loops: CDR1 MGHRA, CDR2 YSYEKL. V gave up 1 base and J gave up 2 bases, with 12 bases separating them. The CDR3 has 15 amino acids. TCRdb's table, derived via immunoSEQ multiplex PCR, lists solely in-frame clones and lacks some. The sample holds 220,000 or so clones, around 90% seen once. On this clone itself: Its antigen remains unknown.

The donors were members of the validation cohort, which comprised 120 subjects and was separate from the first cohort of 666 subjects. The sequencing input was PBMCs. The V gene is TRBV4-1, the J gene TRBJ2-7; D gene uncertain. The sequence came from a woman between 18 and 29 years old in good health and CMV-seronegative. CDR3 in amino acids: CASSQGAYQAYEQYF. CDR3 coding DNA: TGCGCCAGCAGCCAAGGGGCCTACCAGGCCTACGAGCAGTACTTC.